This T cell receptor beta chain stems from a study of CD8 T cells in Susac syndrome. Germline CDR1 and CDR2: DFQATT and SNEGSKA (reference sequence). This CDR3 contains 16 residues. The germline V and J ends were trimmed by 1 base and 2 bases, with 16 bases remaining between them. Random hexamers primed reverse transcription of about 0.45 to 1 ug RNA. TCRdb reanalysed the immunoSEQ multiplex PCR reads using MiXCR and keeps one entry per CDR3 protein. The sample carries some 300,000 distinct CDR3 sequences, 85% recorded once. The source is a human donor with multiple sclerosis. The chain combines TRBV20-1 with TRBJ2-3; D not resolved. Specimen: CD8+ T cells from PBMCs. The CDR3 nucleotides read TGCAGTGCTAGAGCGAGCTACGCTTCTCACACAGATACGCAGTATTTT. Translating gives CSARASYASHTDTQYF.